The 25 T cell receptor beta chains listed next were all sequenced from one sample in a study of blood T cells in healthy people across ages. A second about 7 to 12 cycle PCR used barcoded and J-beta primers. TCRdb ran MiXCR on the 5' RACE reads and lists one entry per CDR3 protein. This sample has around 900,000 distinct CDR3 sequences; just over 50% occur once, and the top ten carry about a fifth. Sequencing was done on a sample of blood. The receptor source for this set is a woman in her fifties or sixties in good health.

The V gene is TRBV20-1, the J gene TRBJ2-5, with 9 nucleotides matching TRBD2. V trimming: 6 bases; J trimming: 5 bases; junction bases outside the gene matches: 10. From germline, CDR1 is DFQATT and CDR2 SNEGSKA (reference sequence). The CDR3 runs 14 residues. The CDR3, as DNA: TGCAGTGCCAAACCGGGACTAGCTGTCGAGACCCAGTACTTC. Its protein is CSAKPGLAVETQYF.

The chain couples TRBV18 to TRBJ1-6; possibly TRBD1 for D (6 bases). CDR3 length equals 15 residues. The V gene's germline CDR1 is KGHSH and CDR2 LQKENI. The V end lost 3 bases, the J end lost 7 bases, and 13 bases lay between the germline ends. CDR3 nucleotide sequence: TGTGCCAGCTCACCTCAACAGGGAGTCAATTCACCCCTCCACTTT. Its protein product is CASSPQQGVNSPLHF.

V gene TRBV7-6 combines with J gene TRBJ2-5; 7 nucleotides align to TRBD1. Germline loops: CDR1 SGHVS, CDR2 FNYEAQ. The CDR3 has 16 residues. With 2 bases clipped from V and 4 bases from J, the junction kept 10 bases outside the gene matches. CDR3 in DNA: TGTGCCAGCAGCTTATCCTTGAGGGGGCAGGGAGAGACCCAGTACTTC. Protein sequence: CASSLSLRGQGETQYF.

This clonotype came up once. This chain connects TRBV20-1 to TRBJ2-3; the match to TRBD2 covers 11 bases. Germline CDR1 and CDR2: DFQATT and SNEGSKA (reference sequence). The CDR3 spans 15 residues. V was clipped by 5 bases and J by 6 bases; unmatched bases: 10. Here the CDR3 DNA reads TGCAGTGCTGCTGGACTAGCGGGCGGCCGGGATACGCAGTATTTT. This codes for CSAAGLAGGRDTQYF.

The chain employs TRBV20-1 and TRBJ2-7; 7 bases map to TRBD2. The germline CDR1 and CDR2 sequences are DFQATT and SNEGSKA (reference sequence). V lost 5 bases, J lost 3 bases, and 7 bases stayed unmatched. This CDR3 comprises 13 residues. CDR3 sequence: CSASRLARYEQYF. The CDR3 region has the DNA TGCAGTGCTTCTCGACTAGCACGCTACGAGCAGTACTTC.

V usage is TRBV6-5 and J usage is TRBJ2-5; D tentatively fits TRBD1 or TRBD2 (5 bases each). Germline CDR1 is MNHEY and CDR2 is SVGAGI. This CDR3 has 16 amino acids. V lost 6 bases and J lost 4, with 21 bases in between. The CDR3 DNA follows: TGTGCCAGCAGAGTCTTCCCGGGACGCTCTTTAGAGACCCAGTACTTC. Translated: CASRVFPGRSLETQYF.

The chain uses TRBV20-1 and TRBJ2-4; D is uncertain. The J call may not be correct, given that the DNA end is closer to TRBJ2-7. CDR1 and CDR2 (germline): DFQATT, SNEGSKA (reference sequence). The CDR3 contains 15 residues. CDR3 sequence reads: CSAREGMGGAYEQYF. CDR3 coding DNA: TGCAGTGCTAGAGAGGGGATGGGTGGTGCCTACGAGCAGTACTTC.

J is TRBJ2-5 and V is TRBV24-1; D possibly corresponds to TRBD2 (6 bases). The CDR3 length is 15 residues. V was trimmed by 5 bases and J by 0 bases, leaving 12 bases between them. Germline V gene sequence: CDR1 KGHDR, CDR2 SFDVKD. DNA for the CDR3: TGTGCCACCAGTGCACGGGAGACATACCAAGAGACCCAGTACTTC. Translation gives CATSARETYQETQYF.

The rearrangement joins TRBV20-1 to TRBJ2-3; 8 bases agree with TRBD2. The V gene's germline CDR1 is DFQATT and CDR2 SNEGSKA (reference sequence). V lost 1 base to trimming and J lost 0 bases; unmatched junction nucleotides: 9. The CDR3 sequence is 17 residues long. The CDR3 sequence: CSARGRWASGSTDTQYF. The CDR3 DNA is TGCAGTGCTAGAGGCCGTTGGGCTAGCGGGAGCACAGATACGCAGTATTTT.

The V call is TRBV24-1, the J call TRBJ2-1; D remains unclear. Germline CDR1 KGHDR, CDR2 SFDVKD. The CDR3 is 13 residues long. V lost 4 bases, J lost 7 bases, and 10 bases lay in between. The chain's CDR3 is CATSDNRRNEQFF. The CDR3 nucleotides are TGTGCCACCAGTGACAATCGGCGGAATGAGCAGTTCTTC.

This clonotype was seen a handful of times. J is TRBJ2-5 and V is TRBV9; 11 nucleotides agree with TRBD2. There are 17 residues in the CDR3. V shed 3 bases, J shed 1 base, and the junction held 8 bases outside the gene matches. The V gene's germline CDR1 is SGDLS and CDR2 YYNGEE. The CDR3 DNA is TGTGCCAGCAGCGCCGCCAGAGGACTAGCGGGCCAAGAGACCCAGTACTTC. Amino acid sequence: CASSAARGLAGQETQYF.

The V gene is TRBV29-1, the J gene TRBJ2-1; D gene unclear. Trimming removed 3 bases from V and 0 bases from J, with 6 bases in between. The CDR3 sequence is 13 residues long. Germline V CDR1 and CDR2: SQVTM, ANQGSEA. The CDR3 here is CSVDTFSYNEQFF. CDR3 DNA sequence: TGCAGCGTTGATACGTTCTCCTACAATGAGCAGTTCTTC.

The CDR3 bases are TGTGCCAGCAGCTCCGGGACGGGCTATTCACCCCTCCACTTT. Translation: CASSSGTGYSPLHF. V is TRBV7-9 and J is TRBJ1-6, with D tentatively TRBD1 (5 bases). From germline, CDR1 is SEHNR and CDR2 FQNEAQ (reference sequence). Between the trimmed V and J ends, which lost 4 bases and 8 bases, there was a span of 12 bases. There are 14 residues in the CDR3.

J is TRBJ2-1 and V is TRBV6-5, with D tentatively TRBD2 (5 bases). The J call is doubtful: the DNA matches TRBJ2-7 better. Germline CDR1 and CDR2: MNHEY and SVGAGI. The length of the CDR3 is 17 residues. The CDR3 DNA follows: TGTGCCAGCAGTTACTCGGCGGGCGGCAGCTCCTACAATGAGCAGTACTTC. Protein sequence: CASSYSAGGSSYNEQYF.

This clonotype was observed once. This CDR3 is missing its conserved last phenylalanine or tryptophan, likely due to a read error. The chain couples TRBV29-1 to TRBJ2-7; TRBD2 is a possible D gene (5 bases). The CDR3 extends over 14 amino acids. Germline-derived CDR1 and CDR2 are SQVTM and ANQGSEA. Trimming left V 4 bases short and J 7 bases short, with 20 bases between. The chain's CDR3 is CSVGVDGDYNEQYL. CDR3 bases: TGCAGCGTTGGGGTCGACGGCGACTACAATGAGCAGTACCTC.

This clonotype has a handful of counts. J is TRBJ2-1 and V is TRBV29-1; D might be TRBD2 (6 bases). The V gene's germline CDR1 is SQVTM and CDR2 ANQGSEA. The CDR3 loop spans 13 amino acids. Trimming cost V 4 bases and J 4 bases, with 11 bases left between them. The CDR3 spells CSVGVAAYNEQFF. CDR3 DNA sequence: TGCAGCGTTGGAGTAGCGGCTTACAATGAGCAGTTCTTC.

This clonotype has ten or more counts. V gene TRBV7-9 combines with J gene TRBJ2-7, with TRBD2 matching over 13 bases. The V gene end was trimmed by 4 bases and the J gene end by 5 bases; junction bases not matched to a gene: 2. This CDR3 contains 14 residues. Germline-derived CDR1 and CDR2 are SEHNR and FQNEAQ (reference sequence). CDR3 residues: CASSSGLAGDEQYF. The CDR3 DNA follows: TGTGCCAGCAGCTCAGGACTAGCGGGAGACGAGCAGTACTTC.

The rearrangement uses TRBV4-1 and TRBJ2-1; D uncertain. Between the trimmed V and J ends, which lost 1 base and 10 bases, there was a span of 14 bases. The V gene's germline CDR1 is MGHRA and CDR2 YSYEKL. This CDR3 has 14 amino acids. CDR3 bases: TGCGCCAGCAGCCAAGTCAGTCTCCCGAGAGAGCAGTTCTTC. Translation gives CASSQVSLPREQFF.

The genes are TRBV27 and TRBJ2-1; 7 bases fit TRBD2. This CDR3 spans 15 amino acids. CDR1 is MNHEY and CDR2 is SMNVEV in the germline V gene (reference sequence). Trimming cost V 2 bases and J 11 bases; bases outside gene matches: 12. DNA for the CDR3: TGTGCCAGCAGTTTAATTCGGCGGGAGCCAGGCCAGCAGTTCTTC. This codes for CASSLIRREPGQQFF.

This clonotype has more than one count but fewer than ten. The rearrangement uses TRBV4-1 and TRBJ2-7; tentatively, D is TRBD1 or TRBD2 (6 bases each). The germline V gene has CDR1 MGHRA and CDR2 YSYEKL. This CDR3 region has 16 residues. V was shortened by 5 bases and J by 0 bases, with 17 bases between the two germline ends. CDR3 bases: TGCGCCAGCAGCAGGGACTTAAGACAGGCCTCCTACGAGCAGTACTTC. Its protein is CASSRDLRQASYEQYF.

This chain joins TRBV19 and TRBJ2-7, with D possibly being TRBD2 (6 bases). V was clipped by 3 bases and J by 2 bases, with 17 bases between them. There are 16 residues in the CDR3. Germline assignment: CDR1 LNHDA and CDR2 SQIVND (reference sequence). The DNA of the CDR3 is TGTGCCAGTAGTATCCTTCCAGTAGCGGACCCCTACGAGCAGTACTTC. Its translation is CASSILPVADPYEQYF. Filled out from reference TRBV19 and TRBJ2-7, the complete variable domain reads DGGITQSPKYLFRKEGQNVTLSCEQNLNHDAMYWYRQDPGQGLRLIYYSQIVNDFQKGDIAEGYSVSREKKESFPLTVTSAQKNPTAFYLCASSILPVADPYEQYFGPGTRLTVT.

The J gene is TRBJ2-4, the V gene TRBV20-1; D may be TRBD1 (6 bases). The J call could be wrong; TRBJ2-7 is a better fit for the DNA end. CDR1 is DFQATT and CDR2 is SNEGSKA in the germline V gene (reference sequence). There are 13 residues in the CDR3. DNA for the CDR3: TGCAGTGCTAGAGCCGGGACAATATACGAGCAGTACTTC. Its protein product is CSARAGTIYEQYF.

The CDR3 DNA follows: TGTGCCATCAGTGAGTCGGGGACCGGGACAGGGGGCTTGAACATTCAGTACTTC. Protein product: CAISESGTGTGGLNIQYF. This chain connects TRBV10-3 to TRBJ2-4, with 12 bases aligning to TRBD1. The CDR3 runs to 18 residues. Germline loops: CDR1 ENHRY, CDR2 SYGVKD. J lost 7 bases, V lost 0 bases, and 10 bases had no gene match.

This chain links TRBV10-3 with TRBJ2-3; D is possibly TRBD2 (6 bases). The CDR3 covers 14 residues. CDR1 and CDR2 (germline): ENHRY, SYGVKD. Between the trimmed V and J ends, which lost 8 bases and 0 bases, there was a span of 12 bases. In DNA form, the CDR3 reads TGTGCCATCGGAGGGGACCCTAGCACAGATACGCAGTATTTT. Translating it yields CAIGGDPSTDTQYF.

The rearrangement uses TRBV7-9 and TRBJ2-4, with D tentatively TRBD1 (6 bases). Germline CDR1 and CDR2: SEHNR and FQNEAQ (reference sequence). Trimming pared 5 bases from V and 11 bases from J, leaving 16 bases between. The CDR3 has 13 residues. The CDR3 is CASSDTGFNVQYF. CDR3 bases: TGTGCCAGCAGCGATACAGGGTTCAACGTTCAGTACTTC.